This TCR beta chain was captured in a study of blood T cell repertoires in COVID-19. In germline, CDR1 is MDHEN, CDR2 SYDVKM. This CDR3 has 15 residues. The ends were cut back, 5 bases at V and 3 bases at J, with 14 bases in the middle. Produced via immunoSEQ multiplex PCR; TCRdb's table is partial and in-frame only. The sample consists of approximately 300,000 clones, 90% of them appearing once. The specimen sequenced was peripheral blood. The V gene is TRBV28, the J gene TRBJ1-5; D gene uncertain. This sequence was found in a woman aged 40 to 50 with COVID-19, enrolled during active disease. The CDR3 protein is CASSPPMRVNQPQHF. CDR3 DNA sequence: TGTGCCAGCAGTCCTCCGATGAGGGTCAATCAGCCCCAGCATTTT.